One sample yielded the 30 T cell receptor beta chains listed below, sequenced in a study of blood T cell repertoires in COVID-19. Sequenced by immunoSEQ multiplex PCR; TCRdb stores in-frame clones only, minus some. The sample lists tens of thousands of clones, over 75% seen once, with under 8% in the top ten. Sequencing used peripheral blood. These receptors were collected from a man in his forties or fifties with acute or convalescent COVID-19.

The chain couples TRBV19 to TRBJ2-1, with TRBD1 matching over 12 bases. Germline V lookup: CDR1 LNHDA, CDR2 SQIVND (reference sequence). V lost 3 bases and J lost 8; bases outside the gene matches: 8. The CDR3 is made up of 16 amino acids. The CDR3 spells CASSMAGTGGFDEQFF. The CDR3, as DNA: TGTGCCAGTAGTATGGCCGGGACAGGGGGCTTCGATGAGCAGTTCTTC.

The rearrangement uses TRBV7-2 and TRBJ1-5; no firm D call. V was clipped by 1 base and J by 5 bases, with 6 bases between them. Germline CDR1 and CDR2: SGHTA and FQGNSA. This CDR3 is 13 amino acids long. CDR3 in amino acids: CASSLVVDQPQHF. The CDR3 DNA follows: TGTGCCAGCAGCTTAGTCGTAGATCAGCCCCAGCATTTT.

The rearrangement joins TRBV5-1 to TRBJ1-2, with TRBD1 matching over 8 bases. V shed 3 bases, J shed 5 bases, and the junction held 9 bases outside the gene matches. CDR1 and CDR2 from the germline V gene are SGHRS and YFSETQ. The CDR3 consists of 15 residues. Written as DNA, the CDR3 is TGCGCCAGCAGCTCGATCGGGACAGGACCATATGGCTACACCTTC. Protein: CASSSIGTGPYGYTF.

The V call is TRBV4-1, the J call TRBJ2-1; TRBD2 agrees at 14 bases. The length of the CDR3 is 16 residues. Looked up from germline, CDR1 is MGHRA and CDR2 is YSYEKL. The V and J ends lost 4 bases and 9 bases, in that order; junction bases with no gene match: 8. Here the CDR3 reads CASSLLTSGGASEQFF. The DNA for the CDR3 is TGCGCCAGCAGCCTTTTGACTAGCGGGGGGGCGTCTGAGCAGTTCTTC.

This clone has just one count. V gene TRBV20-1 combines with J gene TRBJ1-2; D is possibly TRBD1 (5 bases). The CDR3 covers 13 residues. V was cut by 3 bases and J by 8 bases, with 16 bases left in between. Per the germline V gene, CDR1 is DFQATT and CDR2 is SNEGSKA (reference sequence). The CDR3: CSASSSGLRGYTF. CDR3 sequence (DNA): TGCAGTGCTAGTTCCTCAGGGTTGAGGGGCTACACCTTC.

V usage is TRBV6-6 and J usage is TRBJ2-6, with 9 positions matching TRBD1. The CDR3 runs 15 residues. V shed 6 bases, J shed 5 bases, and the junction held 5 bases outside the gene matches. The germline V gene has CDR1 MNHNY and CDR2 SVGAGI (reference sequence). DNA of the CDR3: TGTGCCAGCAGCTACGGACAGGGGTGGGCCAACGTCCTGACTTTC. Protein product: CASSYGQGWANVLTF.

The gene calls are TRBV27 and TRBJ2-7; the D gene is possibly TRBD2 (6 bases). Germline V CDR1 and CDR2: MNHEY, SMNVEV (reference sequence). V dropped 0 bases and J dropped 2 bases, with 11 bases sitting between them. CDR3 length: 15 residues. CDR3 amino acids: CASSLSEGRTYEQYF. The CDR3 bases are TGTGCCAGCAGTTTATCGGAGGGACGGACCTACGAGCAGTACTTC.

In this sample, this clone turned up once. The chain joins TRBV7-2 to TRBJ2-3; D is uncertain. Germline V lookup: CDR1 SGHTA, CDR2 FQGNSA. CDR3 size: 12 residues. V was clipped by 4 bases and J by 4 bases, with 6 bases between them. The CDR3 nucleotides are TGTGCCAGCAGCTCCCAATCAGATACGCAGTATTTT. Amino acids: CASSSQSDTQYF.

This chain links TRBV2 with TRBJ2-7; the match to TRBD2 covers 8 bases. The CDR3 is made up of 12 amino acids. CDR1 and CDR2 (germline): SNHLY, FYNNEI. The CDR3 region has the DNA TGTGCTATACCAACTAGCGGCTACGAGCAGTACTTC. Translated, it gives CAIPTSGYEQYF.

This rearrangement joins TRBV28 to TRBJ1-5; 8 nucleotides agree with TRBD1. The CDR3 covers 15 residues. Germline V gene sequence: CDR1 MDHEN, CDR2 SYDVKM. Losses at the gene ends were 1 base for V and 4 bases for J; bases not matched to a gene: 3. In DNA form, the CDR3 reads TGTGCCAGCAGTTTATCGACAGGGGTTAATCAGCCCCAGCATTTT. It translates to CASSLSTGVNQPQHF.

The rearrangement joins TRBV28 to TRBJ2-5, with TRBD2 as a possible D gene (6 bases). The CDR3 spans 13 residues. V lost 3 bases to trimming and J lost 5 bases, with 10 bases between them. In germline, CDR1 is MDHEN, CDR2 SYDVKM. CDR3 sequence: CASSLEGLETQYF. CDR3 bases: TGTGCCAGCAGTTTGGAGGGTCTGGAGACCCAGTACTTC.

The DNA for the CDR3 is TGTGCCACCAACCCACTCCACAGACCCTGCACAGATACGCAGTATTTT. It encodes CATNPLHRPCTDTQYF. The J gene is TRBJ2-3, the V gene TRBV24-1; D remains ambiguous. CDR3 size: 16 residues. V was shortened by 8 bases and J by 1 base, with 18 bases between the two germline ends. The germline V gene encodes CDR1 KGHDR and CDR2 SFDVKD.

The chain employs TRBV7-6 and TRBJ1-1; D unresolved. This CDR3 is 13 amino acids long. Trimming took 8 bases from V and 0 from J, leaving 10 bases between them. Germline V gene lookup returns CDR1 SGHVS and CDR2 FNYEAQ. Written as DNA, the CDR3 is TGTGCCAGCTCTGGGAGAATGAACACTGAAGCTTTCTTT. Translated, it gives CASSGRMNTEAFF.

This rearrangement joins TRBV7-8 to TRBJ1-6, with D perhaps matching TRBD1 (6 bases). The V gene lost 8 bases and the J gene lost 5 bases, with 16 bases spanning the gap. The CDR3 has 15 residues. The germline CDR1 and CDR2 sequences are SGHVS and FQNEAQ. CDR3 sequence: CASSLYGQNNSPLHF. The CDR3, as DNA: TGTGCCAGCTCCCTGTACGGACAGAATAATTCACCCCTCCACTTT. Looking up the rest from reference TRBV7-8 and TRBJ1-6 gives the full variable domain: GAGVSQSPRYKVAKRGQDVALRCDPISGHVSLFWYQQALGQGPEFLTYFQNEAQLDKSGLPSDRFFAERPEGSVSTLKIQRTQQEDSAVYLCASSLYGQNNSPLHFGNGTRLTVT.

The chain uses TRBV10-3 and TRBJ2-1; TRBD1 might be the D (5 bases). Germline V gives CDR1 ENHRY, CDR2 SYGVKD. The CDR3 loop spans 14 amino acids. V was cut by 7 bases and J by 1 base, with 11 bases left in between. CDR3 nucleotides: TGTGCCATCAAAGCACAGGATTCCTACAATGAGCAGTTCTTC. This codes for CAIKAQDSYNEQFF.

The chain has TRBV12-3 or TRBV12-4 and TRBJ1-5; D is unclear. The V end lost 3 bases, the J end lost 0 bases, and 3 bases lay between the germline ends. The CDR3 loop spans 13 amino acids. The CDR3: CASSLRSNQPQHF. The DNA for the CDR3 is TGTGCCAGCAGTTTGCGTAGCAATCAGCCCCAGCATTTT.

This chain links TRBV24-1 with TRBJ2-1; weak D call: TRBD2 (5 bases). Trimming removed 3 bases at V and 5 bases at J, with 10 bases between. Germline CDR1 reads KGHDR; CDR2 reads SFDVKD. CDR3 size: 14 residues. CDR3 DNA: TGTGCCACCAGTGATCCCCGGGGTAACAATGAGCAGTTCTTC. Its protein product is CATSDPRGNNEQFF.

This clone was recorded once. The chain has TRBV29-1 and TRBJ1-2; D possibly corresponds to TRBD1 (5 bases). This CDR3 is 15 amino acids long. With 7 bases removed from V and 0 bases from J, the gap between germline ends came to 18 bases. Germline V gene lookup returns CDR1 SQVTM and CDR2 ANQGSEA. CDR3 amino acids: CSAGGGTVANYGYTF. Written as DNA, the CDR3 is TGCAGCGCCGGGGGTGGGACCGTAGCTAACTATGGCTACACCTTC.

The V call is TRBV5-1, the J call TRBJ1-2; D remains ambiguous. There are 12 residues in the CDR3. Deletions cut 2 bases from V and 7 bases from J, with 9 bases between. CDR1 is SGHRS and CDR2 is YFSETQ in the germline V gene. In DNA, the CDR3 is TGCGCCAGCAGCTTTGCGGATCGTGGCTACACCTTC. Its translation is CASSFADRGYTF. Variable domain in full (rest from reference TRBV5-1 and TRBJ1-2): KAGVTQTPRYLIKTRGQQVTLSCSPISGHRSVSWYQQTPGQGLQFLFEYFSETQRNKGNFPGRFSGRQFSNSRSEMNVSTLELGDSALYLCASSFADRGYTFGSGTRLTVV.

This chain uses TRBV13 with TRBJ2-3, with 8 bases lining up with TRBD2. The V segment lost 4 bases and the J segment 0 bases; nucleotides outside the gene matches: 6. There are 16 residues in the CDR3. The V gene's germline CDR1 is PRHDT and CDR2 FYEKMQ (reference sequence). The CDR3 DNA follows: TGTGCCAGCAGCTACCTTAGCGGGATTAGCACAGATACGCAGTATTTT. Translating it yields CASSYLSGISTDTQYF. Complete variable domain (other parts from reference TRBV13 and TRBJ2-3): AAGVIQSPRHLIKEKRETATLKCYPIPRHDTVYWYQQGPGQDPQFLISFYEKMQSDKGSIPDRFSAQQFSDYHSELNMSSLELGDSALYFCASSYLSGISTDTQYFGPGTRLTVL.

V usage is TRBV3-1 (or the pseudogene TRBV3-2) and J usage is TRBJ1-1; 7 bases are shared with TRBD1. Germline values: CDR1 LGHDT, CDR2 YNNKEL (reference sequence). The CDR3 sequence is 15 residues long. V dropped 4 bases and J dropped 2; count of bases not matched to a gene: 7. The CDR3 DNA is TGTGCCAGCAGCCCCGCCGACAGGGCTAACACTGAAGCTTTCTTT. Residues: CASSPADRANTEAFF.

The chain uses TRBV11-2 and TRBJ1-3; D may be TRBD1 (5 bases). V was pared by 6 bases and J by 11 bases, with 11 bases between. Germline V lookup: CDR1 SGHAT, CDR2 FQNNGV. This CDR3 is built from 11 residues. The CDR3 DNA is TGTGCCAGCAGTTCAGGGATCCCCATATATTTT. The encoded protein is CASSSGIPIYF.

V gene TRBV9 combines with J gene TRBJ1-1; no clear D. The CDR3 covers 14 residues. Germline assignment: CDR1 SGDLS and CDR2 YYNGEE. V lost 0 bases and J 3 bases, leaving 9 bases between the germline ends. The chain's CDR3 is CASSVDEGYTEAFF. CDR3 sequence (DNA): TGTGCCAGCAGCGTAGATGAGGGTTACACTGAAGCTTTCTTT.

The genes are TRBV6-1 and TRBJ1-5, with no clear D. Trimming took 0 bases from V and 3 from J, leaving 18 bases between them. Germline lookup yields CDR1 MNHNS and CDR2 SASEGT. This CDR3 region has 18 residues. The CDR3 DNA is TGTGCCAGCAGTGAAGCGCGGCGGGTATCAGCGCTCAATCAGCCCCAGCATTTT. It is translated as CASSEARRVSALNQPQHF.

V is TRBV29-1 and J is TRBJ2-1; a weak D match, TRBD1 (6 bases). CDR1 and CDR2 (germline): SQVTM, ANQGSEA. Trimming cost V 0 bases and J 5 bases, with 14 bases left between them. The CDR3 runs 15 residues. Here the CDR3 reads CSVEDPQGPDNEQFF. CDR3 DNA: TGCAGCGTTGAAGATCCCCAGGGGCCGGACAATGAGCAGTTCTTC.

This chain links TRBV10-3 with TRBJ2-5, with 7 bases lining up with TRBD2. Germline lookup yields CDR1 ENHRY and CDR2 SYGVKD. Trimming cost V 11 bases and J 1 base; bases outside gene matches: 10. This CDR3 has 14 residues. This chain's CDR3 is CASSPAGFQETQYF. CDR3 coding DNA: TGTGCCTCCTCCCCAGCGGGATTCCAAGAGACCCAGTACTTC.

The V gene is TRBV5-4, the J gene TRBJ1-2, with 11 bases aligning to TRBD1. Germline trimming cut 4 bases from V and 8 bases from J; bases unmatched to any gene: 22. The CDR3 covers 19 residues. The germline CDR1 and CDR2 sequences are SGHNT and YYREEE (reference sequence). CDR3 protein: CASSPNPGTGGIVSGGYTF. The CDR3 DNA reads as TGTGCCAGCAGCCCAAACCCCGGGACAGGGGGTATTGTATCGGGGGGCTACACCTTC.

This clone was counted a few times. This chain links TRBV5-1 with TRBJ2-3; 15 nucleotides agree with TRBD2. The CDR3 runs to 15 residues. Losses at the gene ends were 4 bases for V and 9 bases for J; bases not matched to a gene: 6. Germline CDR1 SGHRS, CDR2 YFSETQ. The CDR3 bases are TGCGCCAGCAGCAGGGGACTAGCGGGGGGTCAAACGCAGTATTTT. Amino acid sequence: CASSRGLAGGQTQYF. The complete variable domain, with remaining parts taken from reference TRBV5-1 and TRBJ2-3, reads KAGVTQTPRYLIKTRGQQVTLSCSPISGHRSVSWYQQTPGQGLQFLFEYFSETQRNKGNFPGRFSGRQFSNSRSEMNVSTLELGDSALYLCASSRGLAGGQTQYFGPGTRLTVL.

The rearrangement links TRBV24-1 to TRBJ2-1; 7 nucleotides match TRBD2. Germline V lookup: CDR1 KGHDR, CDR2 SFDVKD. V dropped 5 bases and J dropped 3; count of bases not matched to a gene: 3. This CDR3 has 14 amino acids. CDR3 coding DNA: TGTGCCACCAGTGCCCCTAGCGGCTACAATGAGCAGTTCTTC. Amino acids: CATSAPSGYNEQFF.

The rearrangement links TRBV6-2 or TRBV6-3 to TRBJ1-2; D not resolved. Looked up from germline, CDR1 is MNHEY and CDR2 is SVGEGT. The CDR3 contains 12 residues. V lost 5 bases and J 4 bases, leaving 8 bases between the germline ends. Here the CDR3 DNA reads TGTGCCAGCAGTCTCTCCGGCTATGGCTACACCTTC. Residues: CASSLSGYGYTF.